This T cell receptor beta chain was identified during a study of cytomegalovirus exposure and HLA in healthy donors. Study outcomes and limitations: Clonal expansion was found to be greater in HLA-associated TCR beta chains than in equally common others in a later analysis. Being productive about 90% or about 30% of the time was typical of most TCR beta V segments in an earlier analysis. The study found most TCR sequences rare, yet found some public TCRs in many donors. Across all donors, roughly uniform sequencing depth was an assumption of the presence/absence analyses.

The CDR3 totals 16 residues. J was trimmed by 2 bases and V by 4 bases; bases with no gene match: 10. CDR1 and CDR2 from the germline V gene are LGHNA and YNFKEQ. As to this clone: Antigen specificity is unknown.

13 Jbeta primers and 60 Vbeta primers were used for the PCR. Assay used: immunoSEQ multiplex PCR; TCRdb lists only in-frame clones, some missing. The sample has almost 95,000 clones, less than 70% seen once. The receptor was derived from a man between 50 and 59 years old in good health and CMV-seronegative. This sequence joins TRBV4-2 and TRBJ2-7; 8 nucleotides match TRBD2. Sequencing was performed on PBMCs. CDR3 sequence reads: CASSLREGTSAYEQYF. CDR3 coding DNA: TGTGCCAGCAGCCTCCGGGAGGGGACATCCGCCTACGAGCAGTACTTC.